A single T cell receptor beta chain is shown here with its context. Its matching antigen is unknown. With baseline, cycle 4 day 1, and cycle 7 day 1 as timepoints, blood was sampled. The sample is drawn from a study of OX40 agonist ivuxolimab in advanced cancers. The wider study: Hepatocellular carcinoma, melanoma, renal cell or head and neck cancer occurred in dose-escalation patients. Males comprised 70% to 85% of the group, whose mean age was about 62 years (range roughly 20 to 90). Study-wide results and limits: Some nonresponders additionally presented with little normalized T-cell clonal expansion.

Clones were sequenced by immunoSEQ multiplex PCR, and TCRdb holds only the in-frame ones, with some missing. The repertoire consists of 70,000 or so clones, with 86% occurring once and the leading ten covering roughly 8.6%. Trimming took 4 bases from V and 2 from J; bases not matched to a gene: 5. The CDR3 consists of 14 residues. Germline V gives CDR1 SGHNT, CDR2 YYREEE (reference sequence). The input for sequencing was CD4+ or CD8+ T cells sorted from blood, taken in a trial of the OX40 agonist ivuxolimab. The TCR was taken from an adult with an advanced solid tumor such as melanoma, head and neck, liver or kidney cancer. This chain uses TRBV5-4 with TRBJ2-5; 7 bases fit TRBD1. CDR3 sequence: CASSRKTGQETQYF. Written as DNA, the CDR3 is TGTGCCAGCAGCCGGAAGACAGGGCAAGAGACCCAGTACTTC. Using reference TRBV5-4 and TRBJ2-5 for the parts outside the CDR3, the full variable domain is ETGVTQSPTHLIKTRGQQVTLRCSSQSGHNTVSWYQQALGQGPQFIFQYYREEENGRGNFPPRFSGLQFPNYSSELNVNALELDDSALYLCASSRKTGQETQYFGPGTRLLVL.